This TCR beta chain was sequenced in a study of control samples from healthy donors and cancer patients. Method: immunoSEQ multiplex PCR; TCRdb's copy keeps in-frame clones and lacks some. The sample contains about 77,000 clones, 80% to 95% of which appear only once. Trimming removed 3 bases from V and 6 bases from J; junction bases left unmatched: 6. CDR3 length: 15 residues. Germline-derived CDR1 and CDR2 are LGHDT and YNNKEL (reference sequence). The chain combines TRBV3-1 (or the pseudogene TRBV3-2) with TRBJ1-3, with 9 bases fitting TRBD1. The source of this sequence is a woman aged 55-70 years in good health. The sample taken for sequencing was blood. The CDR3 sequence is CASSQPGQGTNTIYF. As DNA, the CDR3 is TGTGCCAGCAGCCAGCCGGGACAGGGAACAAACACCATATATTTT.